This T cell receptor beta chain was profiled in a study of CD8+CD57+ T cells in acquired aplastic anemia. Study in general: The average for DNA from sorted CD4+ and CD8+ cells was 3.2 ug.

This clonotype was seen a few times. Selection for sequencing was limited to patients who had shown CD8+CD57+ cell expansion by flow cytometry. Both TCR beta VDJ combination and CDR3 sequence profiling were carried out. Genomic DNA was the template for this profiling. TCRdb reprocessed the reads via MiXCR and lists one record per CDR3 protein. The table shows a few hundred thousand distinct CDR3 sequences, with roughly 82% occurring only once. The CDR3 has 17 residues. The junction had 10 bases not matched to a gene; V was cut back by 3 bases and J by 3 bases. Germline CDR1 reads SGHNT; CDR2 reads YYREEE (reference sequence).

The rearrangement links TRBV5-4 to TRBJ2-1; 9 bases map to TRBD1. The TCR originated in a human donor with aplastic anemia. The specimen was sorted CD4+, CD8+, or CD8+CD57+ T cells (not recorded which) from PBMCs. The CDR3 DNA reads TGTGCCAGCAGCTCCCCTCCGGGACAGGGTAACTACAATGAGCAGTTCTTC. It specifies CASSSPPGQGNYNEQFF.